The sequence of this TCR beta chain was determined in a study of T cell changes during pregnancy in multiple sclerosis. The CDR3 extends over 18 amino acids. The J segment lost 4 bases and the V segment lost 1 base, leaving 9 bases of the junction unmatched. CDR1 is SGHTA, CDR2 FQGNSA, per germline. Sequencing used immunoSEQ multiplex PCR; TCRdb keeps in-frame clones, though not all of them. The sample has approximately 88,000 clones, 80% to 95% seen once; the top ten hold over 2%. The V call is TRBV7-2, the J call TRBJ2-4, with 11 nucleotides matching TRBD1. The TCR was taken from a female donor with multiple sclerosis, enrolled in a pregnancy study. Here the sequenced sample was peripheral blood, taken in the first trimester of pregnancy. CDR3 region: CASSLDYWGTGGKNIQYF. DNA for the CDR3: TGTGCCAGCAGCTTAGATTATTGGGGGACAGGGGGTAAAAACATTCAGTACTTC. Based on the CDR3 plus reference TRBV7-2 and TRBJ2-4, the full variable domain is GAGVSQSPSNKVTEKGKDVELRCDPISGHTALYWYRQSLGQGLEFLIYFQGNSAPDKSGLPSDRFSAERTGGSVSTLTIQRTQQEDSAVYLCASSLDYWGTGGKNIQYFGAGTRLSVL.